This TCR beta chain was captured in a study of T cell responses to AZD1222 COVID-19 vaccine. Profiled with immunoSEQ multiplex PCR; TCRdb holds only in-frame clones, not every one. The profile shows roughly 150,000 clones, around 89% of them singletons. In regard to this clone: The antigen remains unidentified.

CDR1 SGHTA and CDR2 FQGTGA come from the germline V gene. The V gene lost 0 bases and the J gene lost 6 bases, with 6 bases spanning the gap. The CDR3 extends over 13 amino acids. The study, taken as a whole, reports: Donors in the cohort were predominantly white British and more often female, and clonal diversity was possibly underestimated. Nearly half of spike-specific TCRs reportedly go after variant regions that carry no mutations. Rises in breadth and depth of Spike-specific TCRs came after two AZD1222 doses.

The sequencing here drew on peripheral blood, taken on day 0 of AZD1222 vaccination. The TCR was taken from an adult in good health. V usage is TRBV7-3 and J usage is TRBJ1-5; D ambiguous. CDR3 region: CASSLTKGQPQHF. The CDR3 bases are TGTGCCAGCAGCTTAACGAAGGGTCAGCCCCAGCATTTT.